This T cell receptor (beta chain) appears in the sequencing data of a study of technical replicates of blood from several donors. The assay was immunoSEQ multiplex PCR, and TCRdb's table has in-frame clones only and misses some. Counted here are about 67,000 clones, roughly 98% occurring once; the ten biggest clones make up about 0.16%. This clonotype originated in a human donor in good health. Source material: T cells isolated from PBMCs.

The chain's CDR3 is CASSLRTSGDTGELFF. The CDR3 DNA reads TGCGCCAGCAGCCTTCGGACTAGCGGAGACACCGGGGAGCTGTTTTTT. V is TRBV5-1 and J is TRBJ2-2; 10 bases map to TRBD2. The CDR3 contains 16 residues. Germline assignment: CDR1 SGHRS and CDR2 YFSETQ. V lost 4 bases, J lost 3 bases, and 6 bases stayed unmatched.